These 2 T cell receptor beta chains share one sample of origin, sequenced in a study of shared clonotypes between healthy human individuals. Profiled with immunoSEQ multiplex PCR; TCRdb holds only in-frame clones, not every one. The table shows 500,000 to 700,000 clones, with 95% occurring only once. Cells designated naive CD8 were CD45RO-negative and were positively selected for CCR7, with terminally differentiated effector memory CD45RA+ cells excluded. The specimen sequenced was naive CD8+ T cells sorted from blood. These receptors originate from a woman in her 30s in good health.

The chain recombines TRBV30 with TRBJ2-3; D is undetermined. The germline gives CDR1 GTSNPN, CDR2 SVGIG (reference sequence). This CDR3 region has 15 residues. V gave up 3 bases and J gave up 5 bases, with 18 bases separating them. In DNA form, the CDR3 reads TGTGCCTGGAGAGGTCAAACCACGCATGTAGATACGCAGTATTTT. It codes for CAWRGQTTHVDTQYF.

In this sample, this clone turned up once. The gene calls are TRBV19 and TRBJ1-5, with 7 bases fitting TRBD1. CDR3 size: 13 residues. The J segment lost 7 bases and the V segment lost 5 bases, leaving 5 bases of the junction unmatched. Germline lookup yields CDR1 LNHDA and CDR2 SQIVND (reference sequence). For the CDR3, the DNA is TGTGCCAGTAGTCCCGCAGGGGGACAGCCCCAGCATTTT. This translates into CASSPAGGQPQHF.